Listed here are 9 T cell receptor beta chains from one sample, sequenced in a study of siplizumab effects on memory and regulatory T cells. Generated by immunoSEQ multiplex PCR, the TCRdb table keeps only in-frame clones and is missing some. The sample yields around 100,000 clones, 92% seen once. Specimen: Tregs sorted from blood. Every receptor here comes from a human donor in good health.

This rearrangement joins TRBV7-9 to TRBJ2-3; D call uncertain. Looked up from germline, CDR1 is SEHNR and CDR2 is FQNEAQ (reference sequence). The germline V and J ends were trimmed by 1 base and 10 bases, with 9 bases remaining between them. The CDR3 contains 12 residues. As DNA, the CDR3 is TGTGCCAGCAGCTTAGGGGAAAGGGCGCAGTATTTT. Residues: CASSLGERAQYF.

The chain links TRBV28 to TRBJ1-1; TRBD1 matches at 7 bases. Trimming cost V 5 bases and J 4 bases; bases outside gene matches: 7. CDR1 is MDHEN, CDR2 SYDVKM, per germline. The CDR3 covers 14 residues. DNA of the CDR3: TGTGCCAGCAGTACAGGGGATAGGCCCACTGAAGCTTTCTTT. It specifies CASSTGDRPTEAFF.

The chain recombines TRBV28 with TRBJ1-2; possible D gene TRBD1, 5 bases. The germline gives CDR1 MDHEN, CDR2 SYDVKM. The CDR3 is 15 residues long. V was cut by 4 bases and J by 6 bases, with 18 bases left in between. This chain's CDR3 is CASSSQGHAEDGYTF. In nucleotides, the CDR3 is TGTGCCAGCAGTTCGCAGGGCCACGCTGAGGATGGCTACACCTTC.

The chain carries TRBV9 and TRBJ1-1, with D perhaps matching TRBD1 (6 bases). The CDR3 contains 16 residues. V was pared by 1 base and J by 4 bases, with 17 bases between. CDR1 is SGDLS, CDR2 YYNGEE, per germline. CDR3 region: CASSVWAAGDRTEAFF. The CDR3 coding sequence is TGTGCCAGCAGCGTATGGGCGGCAGGGGACCGCACTGAAGCTTTCTTT.

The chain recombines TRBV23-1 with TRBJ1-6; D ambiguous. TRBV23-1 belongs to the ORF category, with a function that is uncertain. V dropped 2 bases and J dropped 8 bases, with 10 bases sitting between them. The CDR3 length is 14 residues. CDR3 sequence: CASSQPGFDSPLHF. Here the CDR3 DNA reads TGCGCCAGCAGTCAACCGGGGTTTGATTCACCCCTCCACTTT.

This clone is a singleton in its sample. Here the CDR3 DNA reads TGCGCCAGCAGCCAAGATCCGGGGCCCTACTATGGCTACACCTTC. It specifies CASSQDPGPYYGYTF. The rearrangement uses TRBV4-1 and TRBJ1-2; TRBD1 is a possible D gene (5 bases). V shed 0 bases and J shed 3 bases, with 11 bases lying between them. Germline V gene sequence: CDR1 MGHRA, CDR2 YSYEKL. CDR3 length: 15 amino acids.

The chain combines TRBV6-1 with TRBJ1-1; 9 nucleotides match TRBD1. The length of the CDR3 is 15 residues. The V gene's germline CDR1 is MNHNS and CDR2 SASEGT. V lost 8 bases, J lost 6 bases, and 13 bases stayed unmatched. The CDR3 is CASCTTGGIYAEAFF. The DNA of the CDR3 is TGTGCCAGCTGCACCACAGGGGGCATATATGCTGAAGCTTTCTTT.

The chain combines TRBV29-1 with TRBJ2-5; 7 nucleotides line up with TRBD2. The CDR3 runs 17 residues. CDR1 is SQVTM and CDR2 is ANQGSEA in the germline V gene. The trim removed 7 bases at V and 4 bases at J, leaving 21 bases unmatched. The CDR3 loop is CSAIPWGGRGGGETQYF. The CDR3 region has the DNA TGCAGCGCTATACCCTGGGGAGGGCGTGGAGGTGGAGAGACCCAGTACTTC.

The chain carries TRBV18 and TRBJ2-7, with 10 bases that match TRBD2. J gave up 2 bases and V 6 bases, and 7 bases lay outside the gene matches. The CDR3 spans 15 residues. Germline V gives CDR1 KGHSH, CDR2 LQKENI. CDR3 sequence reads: CASSPSGSSTYEQYF. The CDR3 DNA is TGTGCCAGCTCCCCTAGCGGGAGTTCCACCTACGAGCAGTACTTC.